The present TCR beta chain was sequenced within a study of cytomegalovirus exposure and HLA in healthy donors. Of note for this clone: Its antigen is not identified. Mismatch with germline at one junction end may stem from a read error.

The PCR contained 60 Vbeta and 13 Jbeta primers. Clones were sequenced by immunoSEQ multiplex PCR, and TCRdb holds only the in-frame ones, with some missing. The sample gives under 200,000 clones, 82% of which show up once; about 1.5% is in the top ten. Study outcomes and limitations: Earlier analysis looked at TCR beta V segments, and most were productive about 87% or about 30% of the time. Some TCR beta chains (over 150 of them) were listed as cytomegalovirus-associated.

This receptor was obtained from a woman aged 18 to 35 in good health and CMV-seronegative. The source material was PBMCs.

For the CDR3, the DNA is TGTGCTAGCAGCTTACCCGCGACTCCGAACACTGAAGCTTTCTTT. Amino acid sequence: CASSLPATPNTEAFF. J is TRBJ1-1 and V is TRBV7-7; no firm D call. This CDR3 is built from 15 residues. In germline, CDR1 is SSHAT, CDR2 FNYEAQ (reference sequence).